A single sample gave rise to the 22 T cell receptor beta chains below, sequenced in a study of T cell responses to AZD1222 COVID-19 vaccine. Assay: immunoSEQ multiplex PCR; the TCRdb copy retains only in-frame clones and omits some. The table includes tens of thousands of clones, 75% to 90% detected once. This sample comprised peripheral blood, obtained 28 days after the second AZD1222 dose. Receptor source: an adult who received the AZD1222 COVID-19 vaccine.

The rearrangement joins TRBV12-3 or TRBV12-4 to TRBJ1-1; no reliable D call. The CDR3 covers 12 residues. V was cut by 6 bases and J by 11 bases, with 16 bases left in between. CDR3 coding DNA: TGTGCCAGCAGCAGTCACGTGTCGTCGGCTTTCTTT. Protein: CASSSHVSSAFF.

This chain links TRBV19 with TRBJ2-5, with a tentative D call TRBD1 (6 bases). The CDR3 is made up of 15 amino acids. The ends were cut back, 7 bases at V and 5 bases at J, with 20 bases in the middle. Germline lookup yields CDR1 LNHDA and CDR2 SQIVND (reference sequence). The CDR3 reads CASTLQGLAGETQYF. The CDR3 bases are TGTGCCAGTACCCTTCAGGGGCTAGCAGGGGAGACCCAGTACTTC.

The V gene is TRBV7-6, the J gene TRBJ2-5; TRBD2 matches 14 bases. Germline lookup yields CDR1 SGHVS and CDR2 FNYEAQ. Trimming removed 5 bases from V and 0 bases from J; junction bases left unmatched: 5. The CDR3 is 17 amino acids. DNA for the CDR3: TGTGCCAGCAGCCGGACTAGCGGGGGGACCTACCAAGAGACCCAGTACTTC. Translating gives CASSRTSGGTYQETQYF.

The CDR3 here is CASTGPNGYTF. Here the CDR3 DNA reads TGTGCCAGCACTGGACCAAACGGCTACACCTTC. V is TRBV28 and J is TRBJ1-2; no reliable D call. The CDR3 has 11 residues. In germline, CDR1 is MDHEN, CDR2 SYDVKM. V dropped 7 bases and J dropped 8 bases, with 11 bases sitting between them.

This clone has just one count. The chain recombines TRBV25-1 with TRBJ1-2; D is unresolved. Looked up from germline, CDR1 is MGHDK and CDR2 is SYGVNS. Trimming took 6 bases from V and 4 from J, leaving 21 bases between them. This CDR3 has 16 residues. Here the CDR3 DNA reads TGTGCCAGCAGCTTAGGAGGAGGAGGAAGGACCTATGGCTACACCTTC. Translation: CASSLGGGGRTYGYTF.

This clone showed up just a few times. The V gene is TRBV7-2, the J gene TRBJ2-7; D gene uncertain. This CDR3 has 15 residues. Deletions cut 0 bases from V and 1 base from J, with 10 bases between. CDR1 is SGHTA and CDR2 is FQGNSA in the germline V gene. The DNA of the CDR3 is TGTGCCAGCAGCTTAGCACAGTCAGGATCCTACGAGCAGTACTTC. The encoded protein is CASSLAQSGSYEQYF.

The V and J genes are TRBV28 and TRBJ2-1, with D possibly TRBD1 on 6 matching bases. Germline CDR1 is MDHEN and CDR2 is SYDVKM. Trimming left V 3 bases short and J 3 bases short, with 12 bases between. There are 15 residues in the CDR3. CDR3 in DNA: TGTGCCAGCAGTTTGGTCGGGACACACTACAATGAGCAGTTCTTC. It encodes CASSLVGTHYNEQFF.

This clone was seen more than once but under ten times. This chain uses TRBV2 with TRBJ1-5; D possibly corresponds to TRBD1 (6 bases). Germline V gene data show CDR1 as SNHLY and CDR2 as FYNNEI. The V end lost 5 bases, the J end lost 1 base, and 9 bases lay between the germline ends. This CDR3 comprises 14 residues. The CDR3 loop is CASSFDRSNQPQHF. Written as DNA, the CDR3 is TGTGCCAGCAGTTTTGACAGGAGCAATCAGCCCCAGCATTTT.

The chain is built from TRBV28 and TRBJ2-1, with 15 bases identical to TRBD2. Germline V gene lookup returns CDR1 MDHEN and CDR2 SYDVKM. The CDR3 runs 16 residues. With 7 bases clipped from V and 2 bases from J, the junction kept 3 bases outside the gene matches. The CDR3 region has the DNA TGTGCCAGCAAGGGACTAGCGGGAGGAGCCTACAATGAGCAGTTCTTC. Translated, it gives CASKGLAGGAYNEQFF.

This chain links TRBV4-1 with TRBJ1-1, with 8 bases identical to TRBD1. Losses at the gene ends were 3 bases for V and 1 base for J; bases not matched to a gene: 4. The CDR3 contains 15 residues. Germline-derived CDR1 and CDR2 are MGHRA and YSYEKL. Here the CDR3 DNA reads TGCGCCAGCAGCCATAACAGGGGGACGAACACTGAAGCTTTCTTT. Amino acids: CASSHNRGTNTEAFF.

J is TRBJ1-1 and V is TRBV6-1; D ambiguous. The CDR3 consists of 12 residues. Trimming removed 2 bases at V and 7 bases at J, with 8 bases between. Germline V gene lookup returns CDR1 MNHNS and CDR2 SASEGT. CDR3 DNA: TGTGCCAGCAGTGAACAGATGGGTGAAGCTTTCTTT. The encoded protein is CASSEQMGEAFF.

V usage is TRBV19 and J usage is TRBJ1-3, with TRBD1 matching over 7 bases. There are 14 residues in the CDR3. The V gene's germline CDR1 is LNHDA and CDR2 SQIVND (reference sequence). The V gene end was trimmed by 4 bases and the J gene end by 2 bases; junction bases not matched to a gene: 2. CDR3 loop: CASSKRGPGNTIYF. Written as DNA, the CDR3 is TGTGCCAGTAGTAAGAGGGGGCCTGGAAACACCATATATTTT.

The genes are TRBV9 and TRBJ1-1; D might be TRBD1 (6 bases). V lost 2 bases to trimming and J lost 5 bases, with 13 bases between them. Looked up from germline, CDR1 is SGDLS and CDR2 is YYNGEE. The CDR3 loop spans 14 amino acids. The CDR3 sequence is CASSVGQPGTEAFF. Here the CDR3 DNA reads TGTGCCAGCAGCGTCGGACAGCCGGGGACTGAAGCTTTCTTT.

The chain joins TRBV4-3 to TRBJ2-7; maybe TRBD2 (5 bases). CDR1 is LGHNA, CDR2 YSLEER, per germline. The V end lost 2 bases, the J end lost 6 bases, and 11 bases lay between the germline ends. This CDR3 spans 13 amino acids. DNA for the CDR3: TGCGCCAGCAGCCAAAGGCGGGTGAGCGAGCAGTACTTC. Translated: CASSQRRVSEQYF.

The V call is TRBV6-6, the J call TRBJ2-1; 8 nucleotides agree with TRBD2. V gave up 6 bases and J gave up 6 bases; unmatched junction bases: 13. This CDR3 region has 16 residues. Per the germline V gene, CDR1 is MNHNY and CDR2 is SVGAGI (reference sequence). CDR3 sequence reads: CASSPGASGSINEQFF. The CDR3 nucleotides are TGTGCCAGCAGCCCCGGTGCGAGCGGGAGTATCAATGAGCAGTTCTTC.

This chain uses TRBV6-1 with TRBJ1-6; a possible D gene is TRBD1 (6 bases). CDR1 is MNHNS, CDR2 SASEGT, per germline. Trimming cost V 3 bases and J 9 bases, with 15 bases left between them. The CDR3 is made up of 15 amino acids. CDR3 loop: CASSDRGPQGSPLHF. The CDR3 bases are TGTGCCAGCAGTGACAGGGGCCCCCAGGGTTCACCCCTCCACTTT.

This sequence joins TRBV9 and TRBJ2-3; no reliable D call. Germline V lookup: CDR1 SGDLS, CDR2 YYNGEE. V was cut by 3 bases and J by 2 bases, with 1 base left in between. This CDR3 has 11 residues. The CDR3 protein is CASSATDTQYF. The CDR3 coding sequence is TGTGCCAGCAGCGCCACAGATACGCAGTATTTT.

V gene TRBV30 combines with J gene TRBJ1-2; D is unresolved. Germline CDR1 GTSNPN, CDR2 SVGIG (reference sequence). The CDR3 is 12 residues long. V was cut by 2 bases and J by 5 bases, with 9 bases left in between. The CDR3 sequence is CAWSHGLYGYTF. CDR3 DNA sequence: TGTGCCTGGAGTCACGGCCTGTATGGCTACACCTTC.

The genes are TRBV6-1 and TRBJ1-5; D perhaps matches TRBD1 (5 bases). The CDR3 has 16 residues. The ends were cut back, 0 bases at V and 1 base at J, with 10 bases in the middle. Germline CDR1 is MNHNS and CDR2 is SASEGT. CDR3 region: CASSEASGRSNQPQHF. In nucleotides, the CDR3 is TGTGCCAGCAGTGAAGCCTCAGGGCGAAGCAATCAGCCCCAGCATTTT.

The gene calls are TRBV14 and TRBJ2-1, with D hard to call. The CDR3 covers 14 residues. The germline CDR1 and CDR2 sequences are SGHDN and FVKESK. The germline V and J ends were trimmed by 2 bases and 12 bases, with 17 bases remaining between them. The CDR3 nucleotides read TGTGCCAGCAGCCAAATCCAGGACCATGCTCGGCAGTTCTTC. This translates into CASSQIQDHARQFF.

The sample holds a few counts of this clone. The chain is built from TRBV5-1 and TRBJ2-6; perhaps TRBD1 as D (6 bases). CDR1 and CDR2 from the germline V gene are SGHRS and YFSETQ. V lost 0 bases to trimming and J lost 0 bases, with 7 bases between them. The CDR3 has 16 residues. CDR3 protein: CASSLGQASGANVLTF. In DNA, the CDR3 is TGCGCCAGCAGCTTGGGACAGGCCTCTGGGGCCAACGTCCTGACTTTC.

In DNA, the CDR3 is TGTGCCAGCAGCCAAAACGGACAGGGTTGGTCACCCCTCCACTTT. This translates into CASSQNGQGWSPLHF. V is TRBV5-5 and J is TRBJ1-6, with 8 nucleotides matching TRBD1. The CDR3 length is 15 residues. Trimming removed 4 bases from V and 10 bases from J; junction bases left unmatched: 10. Looked up from germline, CDR1 is SGHKS and CDR2 is YYEKEE (reference sequence).